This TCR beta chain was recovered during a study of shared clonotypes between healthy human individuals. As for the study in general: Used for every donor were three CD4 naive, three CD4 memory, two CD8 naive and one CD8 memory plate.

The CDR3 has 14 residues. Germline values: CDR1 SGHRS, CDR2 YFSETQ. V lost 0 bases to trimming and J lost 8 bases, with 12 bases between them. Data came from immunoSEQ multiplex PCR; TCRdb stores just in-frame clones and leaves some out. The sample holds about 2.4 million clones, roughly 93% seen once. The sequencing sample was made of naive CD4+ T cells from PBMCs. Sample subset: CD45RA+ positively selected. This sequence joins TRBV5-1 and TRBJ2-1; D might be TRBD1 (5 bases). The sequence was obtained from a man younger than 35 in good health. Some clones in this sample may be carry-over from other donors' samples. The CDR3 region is CASSLVAGSHEQFF. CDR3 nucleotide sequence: TGCGCCAGCAGCTTGGTGGCAGGGTCTCATGAGCAGTTCTTC.